Listed below are T cell receptor beta chains from one sample, sequenced in a study of T cell responses to AZD1222 COVID-19 vaccine. TCRdb's table, derived via immunoSEQ multiplex PCR, lists solely in-frame clones and lacks some. This sample has 65,000 to 70,000 clones, with approximately 82% found just once. The starting material was peripheral blood, obtained 28 days after the second AZD1222 dose. Receptors originate from an adult who received the AZD1222 COVID-19 vaccine. Both conserved end residues are part of each CDR3. D genes are given only for firm matches. Size is omitted from some rows. Given values are once, few, many or a class for expanded clones.

j_gene | v_gene | d_gene | abundance | CDR3nt | CDR3aa
TRBJ2-7 | TRBV5-1 | TRBD1 | - | TGCGCCAGCAGCTTCGGGACAGGGACTTTCTACGAGCAGTACTTC | CASSFGTGTFYEQYF
TRBJ2-3 | TRBV7-2 | - | - | TGTGCCAGCAGCTTAGATTTTGCAGATACGCAGTATTTT | CASSLDFADTQYF
TRBJ2-7 | TRBV6-4 | TRBD1 | - | TGTGCCAGCAGTGGGCCCTTGGGACAGGGGGCAAGCTACGAGCAGTACTTC | CASSGPLGQGASYEQYF
TRBJ1-1 | TRBV6-5 | TRBD1 | - | TGTGCCAGCAGCCCAGGACAGGGCAATGAAGCTTTCTTT | CASSPGQGNEAFF
TRBJ2-3 | TRBV23-1 | TRBD2 | - | TGCGCCAGCAGTCAATCCCGCAAGCGGGACGGAGATACGCAGTATTTT | CASSQSRKRDGDTQYF
TRBJ2-1 | TRBV5-1 | - | - | TGCGCCAGCAGCTTGGGAACAGCGAAGAATGACAATGAGCAGTTCTTC | CASSLGTAKNDNEQFF
TRBJ2-1 | TRBV10-2 | TRBD2 | - | TGCGCCAGCAGGCTAGGGACTAGCGGATACAATGAGCAGTTCTTC | CASRLGTSGYNEQFF
TRBJ2-7 | TRBV5-1 | - | - | TGCGCCAGCAGCTTGGCCGGGCCTTCTTCCAACGAGCAGTACTTC | CASSLAGPSSNEQYF
TRBJ1-1 | TRBV4-2 | - | - | TGTGCCAGCACCCGAACAACGACCCGGTCCTACATGAACACTGAAGCTTTCTTT | CASTRTTTRSYMNTEAFF
TRBJ1-1 | TRBV20-1 | - | - | TGCAGTGCTAGTTTCAACACTGAAGCTTTCTTT | CSASFNTEAFF
TRBJ1-1 | TRBV5-8 | TRBD1 | once | TGTGCCAGCAGCATATTCACCGGGACAGGGGGCACTGAAGCTTTCTTT | CASSIFTGTGGTEAFF
TRBJ2-3 | TRBV12-5 | TRBD2 | few | TGTGCTAGTGGTTCCGGGTACTCTGGGGGAGGGCCGTCAGGAGATACGCAGTATTTT | CASGSGYSGGGPSGDTQYF
TRBJ2-1 | TRBV6-2/TRBV6-3 | TRBD2 | - | TGTGCCAGCAGCCCTGACCGCGGGACTAGCGGCTACAATGAGCAGTTCTTC | CASSPDRGTSGYNEQFF
TRBJ2-2 | TRBV5-1 | - | - | TGCGCCAGCAGCTTCCTAGTACAGGCGACCGGGGAGCTGTTTTTT | CASSFLVQATGELFF
TRBJ2-1 | TRBV9 | TRBD2 | - | TGTGCCAGCAGCGTAGGGAGCGGGAGTTACAATGAGCAGTTCTTC | CASSVGSGSYNEQFF
TRBJ2-4 | TRBV5-1 | TRBD1 | - | TGCGCCAGCAGCGAGGGACAGACCGTTGGGGTCATTCAGTACTTC | CASSEGQTVGVIQYF
TRBJ1-1 | TRBV29-1 | - | - | TGCAGCGTCCCGCTTGAAGGCAGGGGAGCGGGCATGAACACTGAAGCTTTCTTT | CSVPLEGRGAGMNTEAFF